This record concerns one TCR beta chain sequence. The sample originates from a study of blood T cell repertoires in COVID-19. About the research overall: Samples came from the United States, Italy and Spain, spanning acute and convalescent COVID-19.

The repertoire was sequenced with immunoSEQ multiplex PCR; TCRdb's copy has only in-frame clones and lacks some. The table lists approximately 240,000 clones, 83% of them singletons, with around 1.3% in the top ten. It was during active infection that Seattle patients were enrolled and then longitudinally followed. Sequenced: peripheral blood. The receptor comes from a woman between 25 and 40 years old with COVID-19, enrolled during active disease.

CDR3 sequence: CASTSRERDNEQFF. DNA for the CDR3: TGTGCCAGTACCTCGAGGGAAAGGGACAATGAGCAGTTCTTC. This chain joins TRBV19 and TRBJ2-1; D might be TRBD2 (5 bases). The CDR3 totals 14 residues. CDR1 is LNHDA and CDR2 is SQIVND in the germline V gene (reference sequence). The V end lost 7 bases, the J end lost 5 bases, and 15 bases lay between the germline ends.